Listed here is a single T cell receptor (beta chain). Its target antigen remains unknown. No clone much larger than this one lies a single base away; base qualities are absent. The germline V gene sets CDR1 to KGHSH and CDR2 to LQKENI. Trimming removed 3 bases from V and 3 bases from J, leaving 12 bases between the germline ends. Inclusive of the bounding cysteine and phenylalanine, the CDR3 is 15 residues long. Only the CDR3 DNA stays, 45 bases, in frame from base 1. This specimen comes from a study of blood T cell repertoires in COVID-19 (TCRdb year 2020). About the investigation overall: The collaborator samples originated in the United States, Italy and Spain and spanned the acute and convalescent phases of COVID-19. The prospective study material was composed of cDNA or gDNA derived from T cells, B-cell-depleted T cells, or PBMCs. Deeply sampled blood TCRbeta repertoires from subjects exposed to, actively infected with, or recovered from COVID-19 were included in the dataset. The repertoires were made available in a free public database intended to serve as a resource for research on the immune response to SARS-CoV-2. Samples came from the ongoing ImmuneRACE study (first 160 participants) plus 1,254 subjects from 6 global collaborators. A de-identified subject ID, COVID-19 status, age in years and sex were almost always included in the sample metadata. HLA class I and class II types, where available, came from metadata supplied by the sample provider rather than from assay-based typing.

Whole blood was collected in K2EDTA tubes by collaborating institutions according to the institutions' own protocols. For TCRbeta analysis, collaborators shipped samples as frozen whole blood, isolated PBMCs, or DNA extracted from either of those sample types. TCRbeta CDR3 regions were amplified from genomic DNA by means of the immunoSEQ Assay, a bias-controlled multiplex PCR. The study's processing was this. Nucleated cell counts per sample were estimated from amplification of reference gene primers within the assay. Sequence reads were collapsed and filtered to measure the absolute abundance of every unique TCRbeta CDR3 rearrangement. Productive Simpson clonality was computed per sample as the square root of Simpson's diversity index over productive rearrangements. TCRdb's version of the immuneACCESS table is confined to in-frame rearrangements and falls short of the full clone set. An unresolved V gene accounts for under half of the shortfall where checked; the remainder is of unknown origin. V and J calls plus clone size are reproduced from that table; the DNA served to infer D and trimming. Here the sample has some 150,000 clones; 65% to 90% occur a single time. The ten largest account for around 9.8% of the sample.

The paper's findings and limits, for the study overall: How much clinical and demographic metadata was included differed by source and by participant, and the metadata was provided uncurated.

The chain is encoded by TRBV18 joined to TRBJ2-1, and the D gene may be TRBD1, 5 bases matching. Material for sequencing was peripheral blood. The sequence derives from a woman between 45 and 65 years old with acute or convalescent COVID-19. CDR3 reads: CASSPGQGRYNEQFF. The nucleotides are TGTGCCAGCTCACCCGGGCAGGGCCGCTACAATGAGCAGTTCTTC. The full variable domain, completed from the reference TRBV18 and TRBJ2-1 proteins outside the CDR3, reads NAGVMQNPRHLVRRRGQEARLRCSPMKGHSHVYWYRQLPEEGLKFMVYLQKENIIDESGMPKERFSAEFPKEGPSILRIQQVVRGDSAAYFCASSPGQGRYNEQFFGPGTRLTVL.